The rows below give T cell receptor beta chains drawn from one sample of a study of blood T cell repertoires in COVID-19. Sequencing was performed with immunoSEQ multiplex PCR; in TCRdb, only in-frame clones are kept and a portion is missing. Among 200,000 to 250,000 clones listed, 82% were seen once. Sequenced material: PBMCs or T cells enriched from blood (not recorded which). The receptors stem from a woman aged 55-69 years who had recovered from COVID-19. Each CDR3 is given with its conserved first and last residue. The D gene is left open where the match is weak. A row's size may be missing; if present it is once, few, many or a size class.

v_gene	abundance	j_gene	d_gene	CDR3aa	CDR3nt
TRBV27	NA	TRBJ1-2	NA	CASSLLGAWSF	TGTGCCAGCAGTTTATTAGGGGCTTGGAGCTTC
TRBV9	NA	TRBJ2-5	TRBD2	CASSVGVGSGAQETQYF	TGTGCCAGCAGCGTAGGGGTGGGAAGCGGGGCCCAAGAGACCCAGTACTTC
TRBV4-2	NA	TRBJ1-5	NA	CASSLVAQYSGNQPQHF	TGTGCCAGCAGCCTGGTAGCTCAGTATAGCGGCAATCAGCCCCAGCATTTT
TRBV18	NA	TRBJ2-2	NA	CASSPGSRLINTGELFF	TGTGCCAGCTCGCCTGGGTCCCGACTAATCAACACCGGGGAGCTGTTTTTT
TRBV7-6	NA	TRBJ1-5	NA	CASSSLPGSQHF	TGTGCCAGCAGCTCCCTGCCGGGTTCCCAGCATTTT
TRBV11-3	NA	TRBJ2-1	TRBD2	CASSLKLSGIGNEQFF	TGTGCCAGCAGCTTAAAGTTGAGCGGGATCGGCAATGAGCAGTTCTTC
TRBV2	NA	TRBJ1-6	NA	CASSTTENNSPLHF	TGTGCCAGCAGTACGACAGAGAATAATTCACCCCTCCACTTT
TRBV5-4	NA	TRBJ2-3	TRBD2	CASSSRLAGGTDTQYF	TGTGCCAGCAGCTCCCGACTAGCGGGGGGCACAGATACGCAGTATTTT
TRBV7-3	NA	TRBJ2-1	TRBD1	CASSFDRAKANEQFF	TGTGCCAGCAGCTTTGACAGGGCAAAAGCCAATGAGCAGTTCTTC
TRBV5-4	once	TRBJ2-1	TRBD1	CAFLSGQGRNEQFF	TGTGCCTTTCTATCGGGACAGGGAAGGAATGAGCAGTTCTTC
TRBV3-1/TRBV3-2	NA	TRBJ2-5	TRBD1	CASSQGKRQGREETQYF	TGTGCCAGCAGCCAAGGAAAGCGACAGGGGCGAGAAGAGACCCAGTACTTC
TRBV2	few	TRBJ2-7	TRBD1	CASRLPGQALYEQYF	TGTGCCAGCAGACTCCCGGGACAGGCACTCTACGAGCAGTACTTC
TRBV13	many	TRBJ2-7	TRBD2	CASSSTAWTSGTHEQYF	TGTGCCAGCAGCTCCACCGCGTGGACTAGCGGGACCCACGAGCAGTACTTC
TRBV7-6	NA	TRBJ2-1	TRBD2	CASSLAEAGEQFF	TGTGCCAGCAGCTTAGCGGAAGCGGGAGAGCAGTTCTTC
TRBV6-5	NA	TRBJ1-2	NA	CASTDEGRGYTF	TGTGCCAGCACCGACGAGGGTCGAGGCTACACCTTC
TRBV7-6	few	TRBJ2-2	NA	CASSLHGGAEGGELFF	TGTGCCAGCAGCCTCCATGGGGGGGCTGAAGGCGGGGAGCTGTTTTTT
TRBV12-3/TRBV12-4	NA	TRBJ2-1	NA	CATQQAHEQFF	TGTGCCACCCAACAAGCGCATGAGCAGTTCTTC
TRBV18	NA	TRBJ2-4	NA	CASSPLSKNIQYF	TGTGCCAGCTCACCACTCAGTAAAAACATTCAGTACTTC
TRBV6-5	NA	TRBJ1-5	NA	CASSYSPRDSNQPQHF	TGTGCCAGCAGTTACAGTCCCAGGGATAGCAATCAGCCCCAGCATTTT
TRBV19	many	TRBJ1-5	TRBD1	CATEDRGGQPQHF	TGTGCCACCGAGGACAGGGGGGGTCAGCCCCAGCATTTT
TRBV5-4	NA	TRBJ1-2	TRBD1	CASSSGGGIYGYTF	TGTGCCAGCAGCTCAGGGGGCGGCATCTATGGCTACACCTTC
TRBV4-3	NA	TRBJ1-2	TRBD1	CASSQSNPRGVNYGYTF	TGCGCCAGCAGCCAATCCAACCCCAGGGGGGTTAACTATGGCTACACCTTC
TRBV27	NA	TRBJ1-6	NA	CASSPNPPQFYNSPLHF	TGTGCCAGCAGTCCTAACCCCCCACAGTTTTATAATTCACCCCTCCACTTT
TRBV6-5	NA	TRBJ1-1	NA	CASKRPGPLNTEAFF	TGTGCCAGCAAGAGACCAGGGCCGTTGAACACTGAAGCTTTCTTT
TRBV10-3	NA	TRBJ2-1	TRBD1	CAIRNIDRGIDNEQFF	TGTGCCATCAGAAATATTGACAGGGGGATCGACAATGAGCAGTTCTTC
TRBV27	NA	TRBJ2-1	NA	CASSLALAPYNEQFF	TGTGCCAGCAGTTTAGCGCTAGCGCCCTACAATGAGCAGTTCTTC
TRBV18	NA	TRBJ1-2	NA	CASSPPVGRGDYGYTF	TGTGCCAGCTCACCACCTGTAGGAAGGGGTGACTATGGCTACACCTTC
TRBV18	NA	TRBJ1-1	NA	CASSPGGDTEAFF	TGTGCCAGCTCGCCGGGGGGGGACACTGAAGCTTTCTTT
TRBV4-3	NA	TRBJ2-1	NA	CASSQVRESYNEQFF	TGCGCCAGCAGCCAAGTAAGGGAGTCCTACAATGAGCAGTTCTTC
TRBV25-1	once	TRBJ1-4	NA	CASSELRQGEKLFF	TGTGCCAGCAGTGAACTTCGTCAGGGGGAAAAACTGTTTTTT
TRBV20-1	NA	TRBJ2-1	TRBD2	CSAGGNEQFF	TGCAGTGCCGGGGGGAATGAGCAGTTCTTC
TRBV5-6	NA	TRBJ1-1	TRBD1	CASSSLPSSGQGRTEAFF	TGTGCCAGCAGCTCTCTCCCCAGTTCGGGACAGGGACGGACTGAAGCTTTCTTT
TRBV5-6	NA	TRBJ1-6	TRBD1	CASSLPPGQLGSSLHF	TGTGCCAGCAGCTTACCTCCGGGACAGTTGGGATCCTCCCTCCACTTT